These 11 T cell receptor beta chains were sequenced from one sample in a study of OX40 agonist ivuxolimab in advanced cancers. Clones were read by immunoSEQ multiplex PCR, and TCRdb kept only the in-frame ones, dropping some. The data contain fewer than 100,000 clones, roughly 80% of them singletons. The material was CD4+ or CD8+ T cells sorted from blood, obtained in a trial of the OX40 agonist ivuxolimab. The receptor set was obtained from an adult with an advanced solid tumor such as melanoma, head and neck, liver or kidney cancer.

The V call is TRBV11-2, the J call TRBJ2-4; no clear D. The germline gives CDR1 SGHAT, CDR2 FQNNGV. This CDR3 is built from 14 residues. Trimming took off 5 bases at V and 2 bases at J, with 10 bases between the two ends. CDR3 region: CASSLLRTKNIQYF. DNA of the CDR3: TGTGCCAGCAGCCTCCTGCGAACCAAAAACATTCAGTACTTC.

This sequence joins TRBV25-1 and TRBJ2-1; 7 bases line up with TRBD1. This CDR3 comprises 15 residues. With 3 bases clipped from V and 2 bases from J, the junction kept 4 bases outside the gene matches. CDR1 is MGHDK, CDR2 SYGVNS, per germline. The CDR3 DNA reads as TGTGCCAGCAGTGACCGGGACAGACCCTACAATGAGCAGTTCTTC. Protein: CASSDRDRPYNEQFF.

This sequence joins TRBV5-6 and TRBJ2-7; 7 nucleotides align to TRBD1. J gave up 3 bases and V 7 bases, and 7 bases lay outside the gene matches. CDR3 length: 13 amino acids. Germline-derived CDR1 and CDR2 are SGHDT and YYEEEE. The CDR3 spells CASRGRGIYEQYF. The CDR3 nucleotides are TGTGCCAGCCGTGGCAGGGGGATCTACGAGCAGTACTTC.

The chain recombines TRBV6-6 with TRBJ1-4, with D perhaps TRBD1 (6 bases). The germline V gene encodes CDR1 MNHNY and CDR2 SVGAGI (reference sequence). Trimming removed 0 bases at V and 5 bases at J, with 10 bases between. The CDR3 sequence is 15 residues long. As DNA, the CDR3 is TGTGCCAGCAGTTACTCTCCGACAGGAAATGAAAAACTGTTTTTT. Translation gives CASSYSPTGNEKLFF.

This chain connects TRBV5-1 to TRBJ2-5; TRBD2 is a possible D gene (6 bases). V lost 4 bases and J lost 5, with 18 bases in between. This CDR3 has 15 residues. CDR1 SGHRS and CDR2 YFSETQ come from the germline V gene. CDR3 loop: CASSAGLGSVETQYF. The CDR3 DNA is TGCGCCAGCAGCGCGGGACTGGGGTCCGTGGAGACCCAGTACTTC.

This clone was counted a single time. The chain employs TRBV7-9 and TRBJ2-2; tentative D call: TRBD2 (5 bases). The germline CDR1 and CDR2 sequences are SEHNR and FQNEAQ (reference sequence). V was pared by 1 base and J by 3 bases, with 9 bases between. This CDR3 has 15 residues. For the CDR3, the DNA is TGTGCCAGCAGCTTAGGTTCCGGGGACACCGGGGAGCTGTTTTTT. Encoded protein: CASSLGSGDTGELFF.

The rearrangement uses TRBV5-1 and TRBJ1-2; D might be TRBD1 (6 bases). Germline CDR1 SGHRS, CDR2 YFSETQ. V was trimmed by 4 bases and J by 4 bases, leaving 17 bases between them. The CDR3 is 15 residues long. CDR3 coding DNA: TGCGCCAGCAGCAGCTACATCGGGGGCATCTATGGCTACACCTTC. Translating gives CASSSYIGGIYGYTF.

The gene calls are TRBV6-5 and TRBJ1-1; D possibly corresponds to TRBD1 (5 bases). Germline CDR1 reads MNHEY; CDR2 reads SVGAGI. The V end lost 2 bases, the J end lost 3 bases, and 10 bases lay between the germline ends. CDR3 length: 14 residues. The CDR3 sequence: CASSYGARDTEAFF. The CDR3 nucleotides are TGTGCCAGCAGTTACGGGGCTAGGGACACTGAAGCTTTCTTT.

The gene calls are TRBV6-1 and TRBJ2-2, with 7 bases aligning to TRBD2. CDR3 length equals 15 residues. Unmatched junction bases numbered 9, after V lost 11 bases and J lost 0 bases. Germline V lookup: CDR1 MNHNS, CDR2 SASEGT. CDR3 sequence (DNA): TGTGCCGTAAATTACGGGGGGACGAACACCGGGGAGCTGTTTTTT. Its protein is CAVNYGGTNTGELFF.

The chain couples TRBV28 to TRBJ1-2; perhaps TRBD1 as D (6 bases). The length of the CDR3 is 13 residues. Trimming removed 5 bases from V and 8 bases from J, with 15 bases in between. Germline CDR1 and CDR2: MDHEN and SYDVKM. CDR3 in amino acids: CASSPPGADGYTF. The CDR3 DNA sequence: TGTGCCAGCAGTCCACCAGGGGCAGACGGCTACACCTTC.

The chain couples TRBV9 to TRBJ1-1, with no clear D. From germline, CDR1 is SGDLS and CDR2 YYNGEE. The CDR3 runs to 14 residues. The ends were cut back, 3 bases at V and 4 bases at J, with 13 bases in the middle. CDR3 amino acids: CASSDRLGGTEAFF. In nucleotides, the CDR3 is TGTGCCAGCAGCGACCGGCTGGGAGGCACTGAAGCTTTCTTT. Together with reference TRBV9 and TRBJ1-1, the CDR3 gives the full variable domain: DSGVTQTPKHLITATGQRVTLRCSPRSGDLSVYWYQQSLDQGLQFLIQYYNGEERAKGNILERFSAQQFPDLHSELNLSSLELGDSALYFCASSDRLGGTEAFFGQGTRLTVV.